This T cell receptor (beta chain) was found in a study of blood T cell repertoires in COVID-19. Study summary: The samples span acute and convalescent COVID-19 from the United States, Italy and Spain.

This clone occurred once. Trimming at V came to 1 base and at J to 2 bases, leaving 6 bases not matched to a gene. The CDR3 loop spans 15 amino acids. In germline, CDR1 is GTSNPN, CDR2 SVGIG (reference sequence). Profiled with immunoSEQ multiplex PCR; TCRdb holds only in-frame clones, not every one. The sample includes 380,000 or so clones, more than 65% of them seen just once. Sequencing used peripheral blood. The J gene is TRBJ2-3, the V gene TRBV30; 7 bases agree with TRBD1. The sequence was collected from a human donor with acute or convalescent COVID-19. The donor label of this sample is uncertain. The CDR3 DNA sequence: TGTGCCTGGAGTGGGGACAGTAGGTCCACAGATACGCAGTATTTT. This codes for CAWSGDSRSTDTQYF.